This TCR beta chain is from a study of T cells in Graves' hyperthyroidism and ophthalmopathy. Amplification yielded TCR beta CDR3 regions, with RNA transcripts as the source. The HTBI primer set was used in a first-round RT-PCR of the TCR CDR3. TCRdb reprocessed the multiplex PCR reads via MiXCR and lists one record per CDR3 protein. Of fewer than 750,000 distinct CDR3 sequences listed, roughly 15% are singletons. The V gene lost 0 bases and the J gene lost 5 bases, with 17 bases spanning the gap. Germline lookup yields CDR1 SGDLS and CDR2 YYNGEE. This CDR3 has 16 amino acids. The material sequenced was blood. The sequence came from a woman between 45 and 60 years old with Graves' ophthalmopathy. The chain has TRBV9 and TRBJ2-5; no definite D call. CDR3 coding DNA: TGTGCCAGCAGCGTAGGTGGGAACTCAAGGATGGAGACCCAGTACTTC. The encoded protein is CASSVGGNSRMETQYF.